The entry below describes one T cell receptor beta chain. The read falls 3 residues short of the CDR3 end, and the missing part is taken from the germline J gene. This record comes from a study of T cells in women clearing cervical HPV infection. The length of the CDR3 is 14 residues. Trimming removed 1 base at V and 2 bases at J, with 7 bases between. Germline V lookup: CDR1 SGHDT, CDR2 YYEEEE. TCRdb's table, derived via immunoSEQ multiplex PCR, lists solely in-frame clones and lacks some. The sample totals tens of thousands of clones. This chain uses TRBV5-6 with TRBJ2-1, with D unresolved. Material: blood buffy coat. The TCR sequence derives from a woman aged 18 to 75 with a cervical HPV16 infection that either progressed to CIN3+ or cleared (not recorded which). The CDR3 reads CASSLIAAYNEQFF. CDR3 bases read: TGTGCCAGCAGCTTGATAGCTGCCTACAATGAG.